These 20 T cell receptor beta chains were sequenced from one sample in a study of cytomegalovirus exposure and HLA in healthy donors. PCR was performed using 60 Vbeta and 13 Jbeta primers. Generated by immunoSEQ multiplex PCR, the TCRdb table keeps only in-frame clones and is missing some. The sample lists about 220,000 clones, approximately 88% occurring once. Sequenced input: PBMCs. Receptors originate from a boy aged 2 to 10 in good health and CMV-seronegative.

This chain links TRBV18 with TRBJ1-1, with a weak D call TRBD1 (5 bases). The CDR3 is made up of 15 amino acids. Between the trimmed V and J ends, which lost 4 bases and 11 bases, there was a span of 23 bases. Germline V gene sequence: CDR1 KGHSH, CDR2 LQKENI. The DNA of the CDR3 is TGTGCCAGCTCACTCCCGCCAGGGTCGCTTAATAATGCTTTCTTT. As protein: CASSLPPGSLNNAFF.

V and J are TRBV5-1 and TRBJ1-6; TRBD1 is a possible D gene (5 bases). V gave up 4 bases and J gave up 7 bases, with 9 bases separating them. This CDR3 is built from 13 residues. CDR1 is SGHRS, CDR2 YFSETQ, per germline. The CDR3 DNA is TGCGCCAGCAGCCCAGGGAGGAATTCACCCCTCCACTTT. Translation gives CASSPGRNSPLHF. Combining the CDR3 with reference TRBV5-1 and TRBJ1-6 gives the whole variable domain KAGVTQTPRYLIKTRGQQVTLSCSPISGHRSVSWYQQTPGQGLQFLFEYFSETQRNKGNFPGRFSGRQFSNSRSEMNVSTLELGDSALYLCASSPGRNSPLHFGNGTRLTVT.

This clone was counted a few times. The rearrangement joins TRBV4-1 to TRBJ1-4; 8 bases match TRBD1. CDR3 length: 14 amino acids. Germline V gives CDR1 MGHRA, CDR2 YSYEKL. V dropped 4 bases and J dropped 8; count of bases not matched to a gene: 6. The CDR3 spells CASSRTGFGEKLFF. The CDR3 coding sequence is TGCGCCAGCAGCCGGACAGGGTTCGGGGAAAAACTGTTTTTT.

The chain combines TRBV15 with TRBJ2-1; the match to TRBD2 covers 12 bases. Germline trimming cut 0 bases from V and 3 bases from J; bases unmatched to any gene: 6. The CDR3 covers 18 residues. From germline, CDR1 is LNHNV and CDR2 YYDKDF (reference sequence). The CDR3 spells CATSRDPGLAGYYNEQFF. Here the CDR3 DNA reads TGTGCCACCAGCAGAGATCCTGGACTAGCGGGATACTACAATGAGCAGTTCTTC.

J is TRBJ2-5 and V is TRBV29-1; D remains ambiguous. The V gene lost 2 bases and the J gene lost 5 bases, with 12 bases spanning the gap. The CDR3 runs to 13 residues. Germline loops: CDR1 SQVTM, CDR2 ANQGSEA. CDR3 protein: CSVELRLRETQYF. CDR3 bases: TGCAGCGTTGAATTGCGTCTGAGGGAGACCCAGTACTTC.

The rearrangement uses TRBV6-5 and TRBJ2-7; a possible D gene is TRBD1 (5 bases). V lost 3 bases and J 2 bases, leaving 14 bases between the germline ends. Per the germline V gene, CDR1 is MNHEY and CDR2 is SVGAGI. CDR3 length: 15 amino acids. CDR3 sequence: CASSYEDTAAYEQYF. The CDR3 region has the DNA TGTGCCAGCAGTTATGAGGACACCGCCGCCTACGAGCAGTACTTC.

This chain joins TRBV7-3 and TRBJ1-5, with D unresolved. There are 15 residues in the CDR3. CDR1 SGHTA and CDR2 FQGTGA come from the germline V gene. Deletions cut 2 bases from V and 7 bases from J, with 15 bases between. The CDR3, as DNA: TGTGCCAGCAGCTTACTGATCGTGTTGGGCCAGCCCCAGCATTTT. Its translation is CASSLLIVLGQPQHF. The entire variable domain, with the rest obtained from reference TRBV7-3 and TRBJ1-5, is as follows: GAGVSQTPSNKVTEKGKYVELRCDPISGHTALYWYRQSLGQGPEFLIYFQGTGAADDSGLPNDRFFAVRPEGSVSTLKIQRTERGDSAVYLCASSLLIVLGQPQHFGDGTRLSIL.

With regard to this clone: Compared with germline, one end of the junction differs, possibly owing to a read error. CDR3 sequence (DNA): TGTGCCAGCAGTCCCTCCCACAATGAGCAGTTCTTC. Residues: CASSPSHNEQFF. V and J are TRBV27 and TRBJ2-1; D is unresolved. Germline V gene lookup returns CDR1 MNHEY and CDR2 SMNVEV (reference sequence). The CDR3 contains 12 residues.

This chain joins TRBV6-5 and TRBJ1-1; a possible D gene is TRBD1 (6 bases). Germline CDR1 and CDR2: MNHEY and SVGAGI. The length of the CDR3 is 12 residues. Trimming stripped 9 bases from V and 4 bases from J, with 12 bases between. The CDR3 spells CASQTGTTEAFF. In DNA form, the CDR3 reads TGTGCCAGTCAAACAGGGACCACTGAAGCTTTCTTT.

The rearrangement joins TRBV15 to TRBJ2-2; TRBD2 is a possible D gene (6 bases). The CDR3 spans 15 residues. Trimming pared 1 base from V and 1 base from J, leaving 7 bases between. The germline CDR1 and CDR2 sequences are LNHNV and YYDKDF (reference sequence). CDR3 in DNA: TGTGCCACCAGCAGAGGGCGGGAGAACACCGGGGAGCTGTTTTTT. Its protein is CATSRGRENTGELFF.

The chain carries TRBV7-2 and TRBJ2-3; 11 bases agree with TRBD2. Trimming took 4 bases from V and 4 from J; bases not matched to a gene: 10. The CDR3 is 17 amino acids. Germline CDR1 reads SGHTA; CDR2 reads FQGNSA. CDR3 DNA sequence: TGTGCCAGCAGCTGGAGCCCTCTAGCGGGAGGCCCAGATACGCAGTATTTT. The encoded protein is CASSWSPLAGGPDTQYF.

This chain connects TRBV5-1 to TRBJ2-1; TRBD1 matches at 10 bases. The V gene end was trimmed by 4 bases and the J gene end by 4 bases; junction bases not matched to a gene: 17. This CDR3 contains 19 residues. Germline V gene sequence: CDR1 SGHRS, CDR2 YFSETQ. CDR3 sequence: CASSPGGTGDPFLYNEQFF. The CDR3 region has the DNA TGCGCCAGCAGCCCTGGGGGGACAGGGGACCCCTTCTTATACAATGAGCAGTTCTTC.

The chain couples TRBV15 to TRBJ2-1; 8 bases are a match to TRBD1. Germline-derived CDR1 and CDR2 are LNHNV and YYDKDF (reference sequence). J lost 6 bases, V lost 0 bases, and 4 bases had no gene match. The CDR3 is made up of 15 amino acids. The CDR3 DNA sequence: TGTGCCACCAGCAGAGAAGGGACAGGTGGCAATGAGCAGTTCTTC. It encodes CATSREGTGGNEQFF.

The chain joins TRBV2 to TRBJ1-5; no firm D call. Per germline, CDR1 SNHLY and CDR2 FYNNEI. There are 12 residues in the CDR3. V lost 6 bases, J lost 2 bases, and 5 bases lay in between. Here the CDR3 reads CASRAGNQPQHF. The CDR3 DNA is TGTGCCAGCAGGGCTGGCAATCAGCCCCAGCATTTT.

The chain combines TRBV7-3 with TRBJ1-5; the D gene is possibly TRBD1 (6 bases). Germline V gene sequence: CDR1 SGHTA, CDR2 FQGTGA. The germline V and J ends were trimmed by 5 bases and 1 base, with 9 bases remaining between them. The CDR3 totals 14 residues. For the CDR3, the DNA is TGTGCCAGCAGCCCGGGACACAGCAATCAGCCCCAGCATTTT. It specifies CASSPGHSNQPQHF.

The chain couples TRBV5-4 to TRBJ2-5; TRBD2 aligns across 11 bases. Germline V gene lookup returns CDR1 SGHNT and CDR2 YYREEE (reference sequence). V was clipped by 4 bases and J by 2 bases; unmatched bases: 4. The CDR3 is made up of 15 amino acids. CDR3 loop: CASSPRTSGQETQYF. The CDR3 bases are TGTGCCAGCAGCCCTCGGACTAGCGGGCAAGAGACCCAGTACTTC.

V usage is TRBV29-1 and J usage is TRBJ2-1; D not certain. This CDR3 has 10 residues. Germline CDR1 SQVTM, CDR2 ANQGSEA. The V end lost 3 bases, the J end lost 11 bases, and 8 bases lay between the germline ends. This chain's CDR3 is CSVDASKQFF. In DNA form, the CDR3 reads TGCAGCGTTGACGCGAGTAAGCAGTTCTTC.

This sequence joins TRBV2 and TRBJ1-2, with 7 bases identical to TRBD1. The germline gives CDR1 SNHLY, CDR2 FYNNEI. This CDR3 is 13 amino acids long. V lost 7 bases to trimming and J lost 5 bases; unmatched junction nucleotides: 7. The CDR3 DNA sequence: TGTGCCAGCAACCCGGGGACAGCTTATGGCTACACCTTC. Amino acid sequence: CASNPGTAYGYTF. Full variable domain (missing parts from reference TRBV2 and TRBJ1-2): EPEVTQTPSHQVTQMGQEVILRCVPISNHLYFYWYRQILGQKVEFLVSFYNNEISEKSEIFDDQFSVERPDGSNFTLKIRSTKLEDSAMYFCASNPGTAYGYTFGSGTRLTVV.

This chain connects TRBV6-1 to TRBJ2-1; a possible D gene is TRBD1 (8 bases). CDR1 is MNHNS, CDR2 SASEGT, per germline. The CDR3 runs to 16 residues. V shed 2 bases and J shed 4 bases, with 15 bases lying between them. The CDR3 DNA reads as TGTGCCAGCAGTGAATTTATACAGGGGGGGTACAATGAGCAGTTCTTC. Residues: CASSEFIQGGYNEQFF.

V is TRBV5-4 and J is TRBJ2-7; possibly TRBD1 for D (5 bases). Germline loops: CDR1 SGHNT, CDR2 YYREEE (reference sequence). The CDR3 extends over 13 amino acids. The V gene lost 1 base and the J gene lost 3 bases, with 8 bases spanning the gap. CDR3 sequence (DNA): TGTGCCAGCAGCTTGAGGGGTGGCTACGAGCAGTACTTC. Amino acid sequence: CASSLRGGYEQYF.